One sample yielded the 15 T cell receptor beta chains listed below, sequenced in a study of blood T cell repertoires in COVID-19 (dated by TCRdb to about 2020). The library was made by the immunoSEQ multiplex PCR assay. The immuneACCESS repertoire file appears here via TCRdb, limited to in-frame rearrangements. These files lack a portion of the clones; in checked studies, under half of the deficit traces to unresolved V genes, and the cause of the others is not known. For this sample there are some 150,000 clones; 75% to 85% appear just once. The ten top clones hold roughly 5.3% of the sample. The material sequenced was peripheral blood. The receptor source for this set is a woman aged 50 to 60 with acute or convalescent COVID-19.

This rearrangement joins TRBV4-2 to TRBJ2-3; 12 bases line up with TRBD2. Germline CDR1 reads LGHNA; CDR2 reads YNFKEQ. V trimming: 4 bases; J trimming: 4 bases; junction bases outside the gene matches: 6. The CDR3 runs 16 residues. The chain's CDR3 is CASSPQTSGGPDTQYF. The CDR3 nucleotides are TGTGCCAGCAGCCCCCAGACTAGCGGGGGACCAGATACGCAGTATTTT.

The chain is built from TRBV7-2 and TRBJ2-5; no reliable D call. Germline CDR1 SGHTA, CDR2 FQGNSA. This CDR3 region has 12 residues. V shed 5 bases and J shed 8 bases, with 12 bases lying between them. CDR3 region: CASSPSTETQYF. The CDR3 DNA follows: TGTGCCAGCAGCCCTTCGACTGAAACCCAGTACTTC. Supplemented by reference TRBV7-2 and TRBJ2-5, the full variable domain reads GAGVSQSPSNKVTEKGKDVELRCDPISGHTALYWYRQSLGQGLEFLIYFQGNSAPDKSGLPSDRFSAERTGGSVSTLTIQRTQQEDSAVYLCASSPSTETQYFGPGTRLLVL.

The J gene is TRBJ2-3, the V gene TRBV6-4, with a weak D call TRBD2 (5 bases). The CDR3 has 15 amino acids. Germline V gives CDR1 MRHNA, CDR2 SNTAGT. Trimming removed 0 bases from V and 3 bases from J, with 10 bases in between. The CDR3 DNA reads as TGTGCCAGCAGTGACTCCGGGGAAGTGACAGATACGCAGTATTTT. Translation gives CASSDSGEVTDTQYF.

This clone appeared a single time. This CDR3 reads CASSYRYTMNTGELFF. CDR3 DNA: TGTGCCAGCAGTTACAGATACACTATGAACACCGGGGAGCTGTTTTTT. This rearrangement joins TRBV6-5 to TRBJ2-2; the D is unclear. Trimming took 2 bases from V and 1 from J, leaving 11 bases between them. The CDR3 is 16 residues long. From germline, CDR1 is MNHEY and CDR2 SVGAGI.

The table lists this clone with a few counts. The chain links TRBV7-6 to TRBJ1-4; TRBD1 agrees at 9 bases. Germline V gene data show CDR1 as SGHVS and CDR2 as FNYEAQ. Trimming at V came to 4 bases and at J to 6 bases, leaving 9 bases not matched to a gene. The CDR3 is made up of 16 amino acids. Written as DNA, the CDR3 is TGTGCCAGCAGCTCCCTGTCGACAGGGGGGGATGAAAAACTGTTTTTT. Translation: CASSSLSTGGDEKLFF.

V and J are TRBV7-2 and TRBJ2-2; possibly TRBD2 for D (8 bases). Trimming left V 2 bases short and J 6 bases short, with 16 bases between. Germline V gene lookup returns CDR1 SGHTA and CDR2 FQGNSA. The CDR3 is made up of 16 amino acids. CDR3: CASSLSGGTGAGELFF. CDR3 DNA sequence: TGTGCCAGCAGCTTAAGCGGGGGAACAGGGGCCGGGGAGCTGTTTTTT.

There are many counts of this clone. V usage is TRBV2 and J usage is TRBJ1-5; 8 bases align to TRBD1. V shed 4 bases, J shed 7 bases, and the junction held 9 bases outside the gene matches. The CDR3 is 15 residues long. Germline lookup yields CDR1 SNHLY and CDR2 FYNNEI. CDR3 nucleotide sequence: TGTGCCAGCAGTGGAGAGGACAGGGCTTGGCAGCCCCAGCATTTT. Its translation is CASSGEDRAWQPQHF.

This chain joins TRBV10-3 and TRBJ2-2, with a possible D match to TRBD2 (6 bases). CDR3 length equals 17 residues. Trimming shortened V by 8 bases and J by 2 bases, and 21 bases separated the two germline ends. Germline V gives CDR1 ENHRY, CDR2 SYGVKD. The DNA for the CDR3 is TGTGCCATCGGTCAGAGTACGGGACTTCTTAACACCGGGGAGCTGTTTTTT. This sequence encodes CAIGQSTGLLNTGELFF.

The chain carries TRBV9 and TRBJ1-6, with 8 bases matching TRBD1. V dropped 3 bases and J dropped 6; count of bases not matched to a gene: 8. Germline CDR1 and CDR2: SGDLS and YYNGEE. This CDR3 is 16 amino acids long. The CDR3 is CASSGAGGAGNSPLHF. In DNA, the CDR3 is TGTGCCAGCAGCGGAGCAGGGGGCGCCGGTAATTCACCCCTCCACTTT.

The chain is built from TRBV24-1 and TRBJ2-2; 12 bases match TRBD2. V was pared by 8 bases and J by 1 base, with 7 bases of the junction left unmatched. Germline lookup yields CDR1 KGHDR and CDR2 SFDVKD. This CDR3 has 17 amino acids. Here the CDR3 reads CATMTSGGPLNTGELFF. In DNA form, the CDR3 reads TGTGCCACCATGACTAGCGGGGGTCCCCTGAACACCGGGGAGCTGTTTTTT.

The CDR3 region is CASSLVAGGYNEQFF. Here the CDR3 DNA reads TGTGCCAGCTCCTTGGTAGCGGGGGGCTACAATGAGCAGTTCTTC. The rearrangement uses TRBV11-1 and TRBJ2-1, with 10 bases matching TRBD2. CDR1 SGHAT and CDR2 FQDESV come from the germline V gene (reference sequence). This CDR3 region has 15 residues. With V trimmed by 8 bases and J by 3 bases, 7 bases remained unmatched.

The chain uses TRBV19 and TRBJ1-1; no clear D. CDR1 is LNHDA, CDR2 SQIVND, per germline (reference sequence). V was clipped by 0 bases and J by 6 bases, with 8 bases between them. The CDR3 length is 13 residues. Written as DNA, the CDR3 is TGTGCCAGTAGTATAGAATCAACAGCTGAAGCTTTCTTT. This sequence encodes CASSIESTAEAFF. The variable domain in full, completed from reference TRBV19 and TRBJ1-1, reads DGGITQSPKYLFRKEGQNVTLSCEQNLNHDAMYWYRQDPGQGLRLIYYSQIVNDFQKGDIAEGYSVSREKKESFPLTVTSAQKNPTAFYLCASSIESTAEAFFGQGTRLTVV.

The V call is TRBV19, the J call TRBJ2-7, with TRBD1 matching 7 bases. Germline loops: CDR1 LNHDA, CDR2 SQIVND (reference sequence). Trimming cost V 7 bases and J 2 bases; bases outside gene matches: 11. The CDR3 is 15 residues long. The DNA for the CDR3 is TGTGCCAGTAAATTCCGGGACAGCTCAACCTACGAGCAGTACTTC. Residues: CASKFRDSSTYEQYF.

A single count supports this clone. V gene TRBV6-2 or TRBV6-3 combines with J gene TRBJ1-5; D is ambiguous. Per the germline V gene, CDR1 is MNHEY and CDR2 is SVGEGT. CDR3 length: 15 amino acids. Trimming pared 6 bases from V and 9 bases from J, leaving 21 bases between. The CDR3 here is CASSQDGMEYRPQHF. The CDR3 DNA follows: TGTGCCAGCAGCCAAGACGGTATGGAGTATCGGCCCCAGCATTTT.

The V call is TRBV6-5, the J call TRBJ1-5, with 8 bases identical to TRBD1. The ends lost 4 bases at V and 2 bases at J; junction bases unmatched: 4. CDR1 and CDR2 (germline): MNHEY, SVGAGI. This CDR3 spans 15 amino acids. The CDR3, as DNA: TGTGCCAGCAGTTTAGACAGGGGCGGCAATCAGCCCCAGCATTTT. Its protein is CASSLDRGGNQPQHF.